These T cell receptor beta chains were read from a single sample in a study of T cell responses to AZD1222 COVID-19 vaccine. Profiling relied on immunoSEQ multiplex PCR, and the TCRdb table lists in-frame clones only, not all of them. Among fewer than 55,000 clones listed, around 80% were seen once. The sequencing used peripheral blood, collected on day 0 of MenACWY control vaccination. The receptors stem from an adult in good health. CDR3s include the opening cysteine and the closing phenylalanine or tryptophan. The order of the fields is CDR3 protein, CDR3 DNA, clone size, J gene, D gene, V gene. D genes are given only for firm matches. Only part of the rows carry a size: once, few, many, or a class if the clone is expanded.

CASRPTSVGGELFF TGTGCCAGCAGGCCGACTAGCGTAGGCGGGGAGCTGTTTTTT - TRBJ2-2 TRBD2 TRBV6-5
CASSLGQGRGQPQHF TGCGCCAGCAGCTTGGGCCAGGGCCGGGGTCAGCCCCAGCATTTT - TRBJ1-5 - TRBV5-1
CASSLGLGGINTQYF TGTGCCAGCAGCTTGGGACTGGGGGGGATAAATACGCAGTATTTT - TRBJ2-3 TRBD2 TRBV5-4
CASRGNNQPQHF TGTGCCAGCAGGGGGAACAATCAGCCCCAGCATTTT - TRBJ1-5 - TRBV7-2
CASSLEVGQYNEQFF TGTGCCAGCAGCCTAGAGGTCGGGCAGTACAATGAGCAGTTCTTC once TRBJ2-1 - TRBV11-2
CASSDSDTVGYTF TGTGCCAGCAGTGATTCAGACACTGTGGGCTACACCTTC - TRBJ1-2 - TRBV2
CASSNSGGARDTQYF TGTGCCAGCAGTAATAGCGGGGGGGCAAGAGATACGCAGTATTTT - TRBJ2-3 TRBD2 TRBV5-6
CASSGHPRQGRGYTF TGTGCCAGCAGTGGCCACCCTCGACAGGGGAGAGGCTACACCTTC - TRBJ1-2 TRBD1 TRBV9
CARSRDTYEQYF TGTGCCAGATCCCGGGACACCTACGAGCAGTACTTC - TRBJ2-7 - TRBV2
CASSPLDTTETQYF TGTGCCAGCTCACCCCTGGACACGACCGAGACCCAGTACTTC - TRBJ2-5 - TRBV18
CASSPRTGARNTEAFF TGTGCCAGCAGCCCCCGGACAGGGGCGCGGAACACTGAAGCTTTCTTT - TRBJ1-1 TRBD1 TRBV7-2
CASSFWTVSAEAFF TGTGCCAGCAGCTTTTGGACAGTTTCCGCTGAAGCTTTCTTT - TRBJ1-1 - TRBV11-2
CASSLDGGSYNEQFF TGTGCCAGCAGCTTAGATGGGGGAAGCTACAATGAGCAGTTCTTC once TRBJ2-1 - TRBV7-2
CAISLGQNTEAFF TGTGCCATCAGCCTGGGACAGAACACTGAAGCTTTCTTT - TRBJ1-1 - TRBV10-3
CASSYSTRSSNEQYF TGTGCCAGCAGTTACTCCACCCGTTCTTCTAACGAGCAGTACTTC - TRBJ2-7 - TRBV6-2/TRBV6-3
CASNLRGVGTEAFF TGTGCCAGTAATCTCCGGGGTGTCGGCACTGAAGCTTTCTTT - TRBJ1-1 - TRBV19
CASSQSGGPHNEQFF TGTGCCAGCAGCCAGTCGGGGGGACCCCACAATGAGCAGTTCTTC - TRBJ2-1 TRBD2 TRBV3-1/TRBV3-2
CASGFGRSNQPQHF TGTGCCAGTGGTTTCGGCAGAAGCAATCAGCCCCAGCATTTT - TRBJ1-5 - TRBV19
CASSRLAGVSGELFF TGTGCCAGTAGTAGGCTAGCGGGGGTCTCCGGGGAGCTGTTTTTT - TRBJ2-2 TRBD2 TRBV19
CASSSLANTGELFF TGTGCCAGCAGTTCCCTAGCGAACACCGGGGAGCTGTTTTTT - TRBJ2-2 - TRBV2
CASTYLERGNQPQHF TGTGCCAGCACCTACTTGGAACGGGGCAATCAGCCCCAGCATTTT - TRBJ1-5 - TRBV6-6
CASAPSGNSPLHF TGTGCCAGCGCTCCGTCTGGGAATTCACCCCTCCACTTT - TRBJ1-6 - TRBV14
CASSAARQGLNTEAFF TGTGCCAGCTCAGCCGCGCGGCAGGGACTGAACACTGAAGCTTTCTTT - TRBJ1-1 - TRBV18
CASSPRLAGDGSTDTQYF TGTGCCAGTAGTCCTCGACTAGCGGGAGACGGGAGCACAGATACGCAGTATTTT - TRBJ2-3 TRBD2 TRBV19
CASSPLPETEAFF TGTGCCAGCTCACCACTTCCTGAAACTGAAGCTTTCTTT - TRBJ1-1 - TRBV18
CASSERFLINEKLFF TGTGCCAGCAGTGAGAGATTCCTTATTAATGAAAAACTGTTTTTT few TRBJ1-4 - TRBV2
CASSDEGYTQYF TGTGCCAGCAGTGATGAGGGTTATACGCAGTATTTT - TRBJ2-3 - TRBV6-1
CASSLRGGTEAFF TGTGCCAGCAGCCTCAGGGGGGGAACTGAAGCTTTCTTT - TRBJ1-1 TRBD1 TRBV5-6
CASSSVRDRGLRDGNQPQHF TGTGCCAGCAGTTCTGTCCGGGACAGGGGCCTCCGGGATGGCAATCAGCCCCAGCATTTT - TRBJ1-5 TRBD1 TRBV28
CASSPGSSTSEAFF TGTGCCAGTAGCCCCGGGTCCAGCACCTCCGAAGCTTTCTTT few TRBJ1-1 - TRBV19
CASSLLPGGRNNEQFF TGTGCCAGCAGCTTACTCCCGGGGGGCAGGAACAATGAGCAGTTCTTC - TRBJ2-1 - TRBV11-2
CASSFTGTEAFF TGTGCCAGCAGCTTTACAGGAACTGAAGCTTTCTTT - TRBJ1-1 - TRBV7-2
CASSRQGAGLNTEAFF TGTGCCAGCTCTCGACAGGGGGCAGGATTGAACACTGAAGCTTTCTTT - TRBJ1-1 TRBD1 TRBV18
CASSLAGRSYNEQFF TGTGCCAGCAGTCTAGCGGGACGCTCCTACAATGAGCAGTTCTTC once TRBJ2-1 TRBD2 TRBV2
CASSEVGNTEAFF TGTGCCAGCAGTGAGGTGGGGAACACTGAAGCTTTCTTT - TRBJ1-1 - TRBV6-1
CASSDTVDTQYF TGTGCCAGCAGCGATACAGTGGATACGCAGTATTTT - TRBJ2-3 - TRBV7-2
CASSLAGRGETQYF TGTGCCAGCAGCTTGGCCGGCAGGGGGGAGACCCAGTACTTC few TRBJ2-5 TRBD1 TRBV5-4
CASSLSRLAGVQDTQYF TGTGCCAGCAGCTTAAGCCGTCTAGCGGGAGTACAAGATACGCAGTATTTT - TRBJ2-3 TRBD2 TRBV11-2
CASSHRAGVGSSYNEQFF TGCGCCAGCAGCCACAGGGCAGGGGTCGGTAGCTCCTACAATGAGCAGTTCTTC - TRBJ2-1 - TRBV4-1
CASSFSKQGQNYGYTF TGTGCCAGCAGTTTCTCAAAACAGGGGCAAAACTATGGCTACACCTTC - TRBJ1-2 TRBD1 TRBV27
CASSPGGRGYGYTF TGCGCCAGCAGCCCTGGGGGAAGGGGCTATGGCTACACCTTC - TRBJ1-2 - TRBV4-1
CASSPSNYGYTF TGTGCCAGCAGCCCAAGCAACTATGGCTACACCTTC - TRBJ1-2 - TRBV3-1/TRBV3-2
CASLLGNYGYTF TGTGCCAGCCTCTTAGGGAACTATGGCTACACCTTC - TRBJ1-2 - TRBV28
CASSGGGRDSPLHF TGTGCCAGCAGCGGGGGGGGAAGGGATTCACCCCTCCACTTT once TRBJ1-6 - TRBV9
CAWQRDRVNTEAFF TGTGCCTGGCAAAGGGACAGGGTGAACACTGAAGCTTTCTTT - TRBJ1-1 TRBD1 TRBV30
CASSRGRTGAVYGYTF TGCGCCAGCAGCCGAGGTCGGACAGGGGCGGTCTATGGCTACACCTTC - TRBJ1-2 TRBD1 TRBV4-1
CASSGREGSYNEQFF TGTGCCAGCAGTGGACGGGAGGGCTCCTACAATGAGCAGTTCTTC - TRBJ2-1 TRBD2 TRBV13
CASSQRSYSYNEQFF TGTGCCAGCAGCCAGCGGTCCTACTCCTACAATGAGCAGTTCTTC once TRBJ2-1 - TRBV11-1
CASSSSGTPRGNTIYF TGTGCCAGCAGTTCGTCCGGGACGCCCAGGGGAAACACCATATATTTT once TRBJ1-3 - TRBV6-5
CASSARAARGNEKLFF TGTGCCAGCAGCGCCAGAGCGGCCCGGGGGAATGAAAAACTGTTTTTT once TRBJ1-4 - TRBV21-1
CASSGFGHSNQPQHF TGTGCCAGCAGTGGGTTTGGACATAGCAATCAGCCCCAGCATTTT few TRBJ1-5 - TRBV25-1
CASSPSGHADTQYF TGTGCCAGCAGCCCAAGCGGGCACGCAGATACGCAGTATTTT once TRBJ2-3 - TRBV9
CASSLVATSASYEQYF TGTGCCAGCAGCTTAGTTGCGACCTCCGCCTCCTACGAGCAGTACTTC - TRBJ2-7 - TRBV7-2